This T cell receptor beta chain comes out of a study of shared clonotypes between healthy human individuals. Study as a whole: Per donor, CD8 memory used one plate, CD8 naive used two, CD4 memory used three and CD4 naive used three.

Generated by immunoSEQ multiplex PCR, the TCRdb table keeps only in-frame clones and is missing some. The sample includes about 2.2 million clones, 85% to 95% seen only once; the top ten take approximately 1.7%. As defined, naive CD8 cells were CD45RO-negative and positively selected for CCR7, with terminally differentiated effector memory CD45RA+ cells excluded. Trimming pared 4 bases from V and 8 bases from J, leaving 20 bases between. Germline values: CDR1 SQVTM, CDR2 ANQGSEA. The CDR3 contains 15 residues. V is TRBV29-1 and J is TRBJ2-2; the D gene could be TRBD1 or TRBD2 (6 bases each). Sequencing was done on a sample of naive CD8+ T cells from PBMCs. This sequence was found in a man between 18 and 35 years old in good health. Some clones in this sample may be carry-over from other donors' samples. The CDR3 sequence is CSVGGDTSIGGELFF. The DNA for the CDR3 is TGCAGCGTTGGCGGGGACACGTCAATAGGTGGGGAGCTGTTTTTT.